This TCR beta chain was identified during a study of cytomegalovirus exposure and HLA in healthy donors. Study-wide background: The approximately 670 first-cohort repertoires and the roughly 120 validation repertoires shared the same platform, a later analysis reported. General observations from the study: While the bulk of TCR sequences proved rare, some public TCRs turned up in many donors. The finding came from a later analysis; first-cohort TCR clusters tended to co-occur in the roughly 120 validation repertoires. The study flagged 150 to 200 TCR beta chains as cytomegalovirus-associated.

Only one count was recorded for this clone. Its target is unknown. Libraries were prepared by immunoSEQ multiplex PCR; TCRdb keeps only in-frame clonotypes and omits some of them. The table records approximately 200,000 clones, around nine tenths of them present only once. The sample comprised PBMCs. The TCR sequence derives from a woman aged 18-35 years in good health and CMV-seronegative.

CDR3 DNA: TGTGCCAGCAGCTTAGTAGGCAGGCTGGGCGAGCAGTACTTC. Translation: CASSLVGRLGEQYF. The J gene is TRBJ2-7, the V gene TRBV7-9, with D unclear. Germline CDR1 SEHNR, CDR2 FQNEAQ (reference sequence). V gave up 1 base and J gave up 6 bases, with 13 bases separating them. The CDR3 totals 14 residues.